The rows below give T cell receptor beta chains drawn from one sample of a study of shared clonotypes between healthy human individuals. This table comes from immunoSEQ multiplex PCR, and its TCRdb copy is limited to in-frame clones, with some not included. Of 1.4 million or so clones in the sample, 98% are singletons; the top ten hold approximately 0.4%. The sequencing input was naive CD4+ T cells sorted from blood. The receptors come from a man aged 25-45 years in good health. Each CDR3 is given with its conserved first and last residue. D genes are given only for firm matches. A row's size may be missing; if present it is once, few, many or a size class.

TRBD1 | TRBJ1-5 | TRBV6-5 | - | TGTGCCAGCAGTGGTCGACAGGGACGGGCTCAGCCCCAGCATTTT | CASSGRQGRAQPQHF
- | TRBJ2-7 | TRBV2 | - | TGTGCCAGCAGTGAGGTGGGGCAGCAGTACTTC | CASSEVGQQYF
TRBD2 | TRBJ2-5 | TRBV29-1 | once | TGCAGCGTTTCCATCCCGGTGGGGAGGGCGGAGACCCAGTACTTC | CSVSIPVGRAETQYF
TRBD2 | TRBJ2-1 | TRBV25-1 | - | TGTGCCAGCAGTGGAGGGGCACTAGCGGGAGTGAATGAGCAGTTCTTC | CASSGGALAGVNEQFF
- | TRBJ2-3 | TRBV28 | - | TGTGCCAGCAGCCGGGGGATCACAGATACGCAGTATTTT | CASSRGITDTQYF
- | TRBJ1-3 | TRBV15 | - | TGTGCCACCAGCACAGAATATGGACTCTCTGGAAACACCATATATTTT | CATSTEYGLSGNTIYF
TRBD1 | TRBJ2-7 | TRBV28 | - | TGTGCCAGCAGTGGACAGGGGGTGAACGAGCAGTACTTC | CASSGQGVNEQYF
- | TRBJ2-7 | TRBV29-1 | - | TGCAGCGTTGGGGGGGACGCGGGCGCCTACGAGCAGTACTTC | CSVGGDAGAYEQYF
TRBD1 | TRBJ1-4 | TRBV18 | - | TGTGCCAGCTCCCGACAGACAGGGTCTAATGAAAAACTGTTTTTT | CASSRQTGSNEKLFF
- | TRBJ2-1 | TRBV4-2 | - | TGTGCCAGCAGCCAAGTCGGGCGGGACGGATTAGCAAATGAGCAGTTCTTC | CASSQVGRDGLANEQFF
- | TRBJ2-1 | TRBV7-9 | - | TGTGCCAGCAGCTTAATGGGATTAGACTACAATGAGCAGTTCTTC | CASSLMGLDYNEQFF
- | TRBJ2-2 | TRBV28 | - | TGTGCCAGCGCGGGCCGGGGGCGGAACACCGGGGAGCTGTTTTTT | CASAGRGRNTGELFF
- | TRBJ2-5 | TRBV5-4 | - | TGTGCCAGCGGAGCGGGCCAAGAGACCCAGTACTTC | CASGAGQETQYF
- | TRBJ1-3 | TRBV4-3 | - | TGCGCCAGCAGCCCCGGGACCGGGGATTTTTTAGGCACCATATATTTT | CASSPGTGDFLGTIYF
TRBD1 | TRBJ1-1 | TRBV7-9 | - | TGTGCCAGCAGCCAAAGGACAGGGAACACTGAAGCTTTCTTT | CASSQRTGNTEAFF
TRBD1 | TRBJ1-5 | TRBV2 | - | TGTGCCAGCAGCGCTACAGGGGGCATACAGCCCCAGCATTTT | CASSATGGIQPQHF
TRBD1 | TRBJ2-6 | TRBV9 | - | TGTGCCAGCAGCGTCCTAGACAGGGGTCGTGCGGGTGGGGCCAACGTCCTGACTTTC | CASSVLDRGRAGGANVLTF
- | TRBJ1-5 | TRBV7-8 | - | TGTGCCAGCAGCGATATTGGGACAACCTACAATCAGCCCCAGCATTTT | CASSDIGTTYNQPQHF
- | TRBJ2-7 | TRBV10-1 | - | TGCGCCAGCAGCCCCCGTCCAGGGGAGAACGAGCAGTACTTC | CASSPRPGENEQYF
- | TRBJ1-4 | TRBV11-2 | - | TGTGCCAGCAGCTTAAGGCCCCCGGCTATGGAAAAACTGTTTTTT | CASSLRPPAMEKLFF
- | TRBJ1-1 | TRBV2 | - | TGTGCCAGCAGTGATGGGCAGCTCGTAGGCGGCACTGAAGCTTTCTTT | CASSDGQLVGGTEAFF
TRBD1 | TRBJ2-2 | TRBV28 | - | TGTGCCAGCACCATGAGACAGGGGGACACCGGGGAGCTGTTTTTT | CASTMRQGDTGELFF
- | TRBJ2-7 | TRBV14 | - | TGTGCCAGCAGCCGAGGTCCTCCTACCTCCTACGAGCAGTACTTC | CASSRGPPTSYEQYF
- | TRBJ2-7 | TRBV5-1 | - | TGCGCCAGCAGTTCCCCGGGATTGCTCGAGCAGTACTTC | CASSSPGLLEQYF
TRBD1 | TRBJ2-7 | TRBV5-1 | - | TGCGCCAGCAGCCCCTCCCCCGACAGGGTCCACCACGAGCAGTACTTC | CASSPSPDRVHHEQYF
- | TRBJ1-4 | TRBV28 | - | TGTGCCAGCAGTTTGATAACGGCCGCAACTAATGAAAAACTGTTTTTT | CASSLITAATNEKLFF
- | TRBJ2-7 | TRBV4-1 | once | TGCGCCAGCAGCCAACCGGGGGTGGGGTACGAGCAGTACTTC | CASSQPGVGYEQYF
TRBD2 | TRBJ2-3 | TRBV30 | - | TGTGCCTGCACGACTAGCGGCAACACAGATACGCAGTATTTT | CACTTSGNTDTQYF
- | TRBJ2-1 | TRBV18 | - | TGTGCCAGCTCACCAAATTTTGAGCAGTTCTTC | CASSPNFEQFF
TRBD2 | TRBJ2-1 | TRBV11-3 | few | TGTGCCAGCAGCTTTGGGCGGGAGAGCTCCTACAATGAGCAGTTCTTC | CASSFGRESSYNEQFF
TRBD1 | TRBJ2-7 | TRBV6-5 | - | TGTGCCAGCAGTCGTTCAGGGGGCTATGAGCAGTACTTC | CASSRSGGYEQYF
- | TRBJ2-7 | TRBV10-1 | - | TGCGCCAGCAGACCTGGGGCAGACCCCTACGAGCAGTACTTC | CASRPGADPYEQYF
- | TRBJ1-5 | TRBV5-5 | - | TGTGCCAGCAGCTTGGACGGTGGACACAATAGCAATCAGCCCCAGCATTTT | CASSLDGGHNSNQPQHF
- | TRBJ2-7 | TRBV6-6 | - | TGTGCCAGCAGCCGGACCTCGAGGGAGCAGTACTTC | CASSRTSREQYF
TRBD2 | TRBJ2-1 | TRBV7-9 | - | TGTGCCAGCAGCAGACTAGCGGGCAATGAGCAGTTCTTC | CASSRLAGNEQFF
- | TRBJ2-3 | TRBV10-3 | - | TGTGCCATCAGTACACGGGATACGCAGTATTTT | CAISTRDTQYF
TRBD1 | TRBJ2-7 | TRBV5-4 | - | TGTGCCAGCAGCCCGGACAGGGGGTTCTACGAGCAGTACTTC | CASSPDRGFYEQYF
- | TRBJ1-1 | TRBV19 | - | TGTGCCAGTAGTAATAGTCGACAGCCGAACACTGAAGCTTTCTTT | CASSNSRQPNTEAFF
- | TRBJ1-3 | TRBV9 | - | TGTGCCAGCAGCTCCAGGGGCTCTGGAAACACCATATATTTT | CASSSRGSGNTIYF
- | TRBJ2-1 | TRBV7-9 | - | TGTGCCAGCACCTCACTCGCGGGCTCCTACAATGAGCAGTTCTTC | CASTSLAGSYNEQFF
TRBD1 | TRBJ1-4 | TRBV18 | - | TGTGCCAGCTCACCCCCCGGACAGGGGGGTGAAAAACTGTTTTTT | CASSPPGQGGEKLFF
- | TRBJ1-2 | TRBV5-1 | - | TGCGCCAGCAGCCCAGGGGCCCCCGGAACTGGCTACACCTTC | CASSPGAPGTGYTF
- | TRBJ2-7 | TRBV9 | - | TGTGCCAGCAGCGTAGAAGCCAGGGGAGGTTTGTACGAGCAGTACTTC | CASSVEARGGLYEQYF
- | TRBJ1-4 | TRBV30 | - | TGTGCCTGGAGTGTGGGAGCGAATAGGCTGTTTTTT | CAWSVGANRLFF
- | TRBJ2-3 | TRBV5-1 | - | TGCGCCAGCAGCCCTGGCAGGAGCACAGATACGCAGTATTTT | CASSPGRSTDTQYF
TRBD1 | TRBJ2-7 | TRBV28 | - | TGTGCCAGCAGTCTCGGACAGGGCAACTCCTACGAGCAGTACTTC | CASSLGQGNSYEQYF
TRBD2 | TRBJ2-4 | TRBV7-2 | - | TGTGCCAGCAGCGCCGGACTAGCGGTAGCCAAAAACATTCAGTACTTC | CASSAGLAVAKNIQYF
- | TRBJ2-7 | TRBV10-3 | - | TGTGCCATCAGTGTATCCCGCCAGGACTACGAGCAGTACTTC | CAISVSRQDYEQYF
- | TRBJ2-1 | TRBV9 | - | TGTGCCAGCAGCGTACAGACCGCCTTGGATGAGCAGTTCTTC | CASSVQTALDEQFF
TRBD2 | TRBJ2-4 | TRBV18 | - | TGTGCCAGCTCAGCAAACAGCGGGATTGACATTCAGTACTTC | CASSANSGIDIQYF
TRBD1 | TRBJ1-5 | TRBV18 | - | TGTGCCAGCTCAACGCTCCCGGGACAGGGGGCAGGTCAGCCCCAGCATTTT | CASSTLPGQGAGQPQHF
TRBD1 | TRBJ2-2 | TRBV7-3 | - | TGTGCCAGCAGGGGACAGGACAACTCGGCGGATAGGCTGTTTTTT | CASRGQDNSADRLFF
TRBD2 | TRBJ2-5 | TRBV7-9 | - | TGTGCCAGCAGCTTATATGCTGCTAGCGGGAGGATTGAGACCCAGTACTTC | CASSLYAASGRIETQYF
- | TRBJ2-7 | TRBV4-1 | once | TGCGCCAGCAGCCAATTGGTCGGACAGATCTACGAGCAGTACTTC | CASSQLVGQIYEQYF
TRBD1 | TRBJ1-1 | TRBV10-3 | - | TGTGCCATCAGTGGACCGGGACAGGGGAGCCCTGAAGCTTTCTTT | CAISGPGQGSPEAFF
- | TRBJ1-3 | TRBV5-6 | - | TGTGCCAGCAGTCAGAGCTGGGCAGCTGCAAGTGACACCATATATTTT | CASSQSWAAASDTIYF
- | TRBJ2-7 | TRBV6-5 | - | TGTGCCAGCAGTTACTCCCGGCTAAGCTCCTACGAGCAGTACTTC | CASSYSRLSSYEQYF